Detailed here is one T cell receptor beta chain. Per germline, CDR1 SNHLY and CDR2 FYNNEI. Trimming cost V 4 bases and J 7 bases; bases outside gene matches: 5. The CDR3 runs 14 residues. This specimen belongs to a study of blood T cell repertoires in COVID-19. The method was immunoSEQ multiplex PCR; TCRdb's version includes in-frame clones alone and lacks a portion of them. Among more than 350,000 clones listed, 70% to 90% were seen once. The chain carries TRBV2 and TRBJ2-2; 8 bases fit TRBD1. Specimen: peripheral blood. The sequence came from a woman aged 25 to 39 with COVID-19, enrolled during active disease. CDR3 protein: CASSGQGSGGELFF. CDR3 bases: TGTGCCAGCAGTGGACAGGGGAGTGGCGGGGAGCTGTTTTTT.